This T cell receptor beta chain came from a study of OX40 agonist ivuxolimab in advanced cancers. Points from the study as a whole: CD8+ T cells showed, on average, more clonal expansion than CD4+ cells.

Remarks on this clone: The antigen is not known.

Using immunoSEQ multiplex PCR, the repertoire was profiled, and TCRdb retains in-frame clones only, with some absent. The data show roughly 90,000 clones, roughly 93% seen once. Between the trimmed V and J ends, which lost 0 bases and 5 bases, there was a span of 7 bases. The germline gives CDR1 SEHNR, CDR2 FQNEAQ (reference sequence). The CDR3 consists of 13 residues. This rearrangement joins TRBV7-9 to TRBJ2-5; D gene ambiguous. The sample was CD4+ or CD8+ T cells sorted from blood, taken in a trial of the OX40 agonist ivuxolimab. The clonotype comes from an adult with an advanced solid tumor such as melanoma, head and neck, liver or kidney cancer. CDR3 nucleotide sequence: TGTGCCAGCAGCTTAGCGAATCTGGAGACCCAGTACTTC. Protein: CASSLANLETQYF.